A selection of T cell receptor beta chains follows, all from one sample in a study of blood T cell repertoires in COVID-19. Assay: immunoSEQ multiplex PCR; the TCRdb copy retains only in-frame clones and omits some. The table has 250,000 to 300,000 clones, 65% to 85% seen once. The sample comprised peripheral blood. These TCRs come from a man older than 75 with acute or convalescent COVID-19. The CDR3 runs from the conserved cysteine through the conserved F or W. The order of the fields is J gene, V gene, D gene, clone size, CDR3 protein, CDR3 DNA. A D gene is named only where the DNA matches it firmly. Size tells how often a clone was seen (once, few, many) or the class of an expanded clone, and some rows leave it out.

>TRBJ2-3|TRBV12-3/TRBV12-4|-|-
CASSFDGADTQYF
TGTGCCAGCAGTTTCGACGGAGCAGATACGCAGTATTTT
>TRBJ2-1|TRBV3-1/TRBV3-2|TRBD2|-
CASSQWLGLAHNEQFF
TGTGCCAGCAGCCAGTGGCTGGGACTAGCCCACAATGAGCAGTTCTTC
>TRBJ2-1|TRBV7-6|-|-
CASSPALGAGDEQFF
TGTGCCAGCAGCCCCGCCTTGGGGGCCGGGGATGAGCAGTTCTTC
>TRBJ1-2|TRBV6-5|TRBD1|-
CATHLDRANYGYTF
TGTGCCACCCATCTTGACAGGGCTAACTATGGCTACACCTTC
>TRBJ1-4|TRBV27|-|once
CASSSTVSYGKLFF
TGTGCCAGCAGTTCGACAGTTTCATATGGAAAACTGTTTTTT
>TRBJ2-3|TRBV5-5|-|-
CASSLAGGLTDTQYF
TGTGCCAGCAGCTTGGCGGGGGGCCTCACAGATACGCAGTATTTT
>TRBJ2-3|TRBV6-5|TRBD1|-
CAGSGNGQGTDTQYF
TGTGCCGGATCCGGGAATGGACAGGGCACAGATACGCAGTATTTT
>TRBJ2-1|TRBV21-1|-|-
CASSKGPPGSGNFGYNEQFF
TGTGCCAGCAGCAAAGGACCCCCGGGGAGCGGGAATTTTGGCTACAATGAGCAGTTCTTC
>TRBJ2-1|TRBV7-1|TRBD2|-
CASSTAVRTSGVYNEQFF
TGTGCCAGCAGCACAGCGGTCAGGACTAGCGGGGTTTACAATGAGCAGTTCTTC
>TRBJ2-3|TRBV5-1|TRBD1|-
CASSLGQGHTDTQYF
TGCGCCAGCAGCTTGGGACAGGGACATACAGATACGCAGTATTTT
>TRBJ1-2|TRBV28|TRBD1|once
CASSSGGNNYGYTF
TGTGCCAGCAGTTCAGGGGGAAATAACTATGGCTACACCTTC
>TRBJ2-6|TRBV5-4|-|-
CASSGPTGLSSGANVLTF
TGTGCCAGCAGCGGGCCGACAGGACTCAGCTCTGGGGCCAACGTCCTGACTTTC
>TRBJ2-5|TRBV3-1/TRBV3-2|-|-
CASSQVRQETQYF
TGTGCCAGCAGCCAAGTCAGACAAGAGACCCAGTACTTC
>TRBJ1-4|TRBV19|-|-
CASSDRPGGPGEKLFF
TGTGCCAGTAGTGACCGCCCCGGGGGGCCTGGGGAAAAACTGTTTTTT
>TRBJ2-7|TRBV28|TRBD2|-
CASRRLAGTYEQYF
TGTGCCAGCCGGCGGCTAGCGGGGACATACGAGCAGTACTTC
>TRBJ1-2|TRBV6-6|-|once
CASSLADSFYTF
TGTGCCAGCAGTTTAGCAGACAGTTTCTACACCTTC
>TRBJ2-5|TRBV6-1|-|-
CASSEGIDSQETQYF
TGTGCCAGCAGTGAGGGAATCGACAGCCAAGAGACCCAGTACTTC
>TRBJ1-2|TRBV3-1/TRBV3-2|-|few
CASSQYSTGGYTF
TGTGCCAGCAGCCAATACTCGACGGGAGGCTACACCTTC
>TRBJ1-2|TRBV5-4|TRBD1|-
CASSRPGTEFYGYTF
TGTGCCAGCAGCAGGCCCGGGACAGAATTCTATGGCTACACCTTC
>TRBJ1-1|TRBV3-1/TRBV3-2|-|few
CASSEGRRENMNTEAFF
TGTGCCAGCAGCGAAGGACGGAGGGAGAATATGAACACTGAAGCTTTCTTT
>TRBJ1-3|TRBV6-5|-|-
CASSSVRGNTIYF
TGTGCCAGCAGTTCCGTTCGGGGAAACACCATATATTTT
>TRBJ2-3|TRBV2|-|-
CASRVRATDTQYF
TGTGCCAGCAGGGTGAGGGCCACAGATACGCAGTATTTT
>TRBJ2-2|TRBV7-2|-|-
CASSLRGGELFF
TGTGCCAGCAGCTTGCGGGGTGGGGAGCTGTTTTTT
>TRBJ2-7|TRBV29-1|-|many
CSVGVREEQYF
TGCAGCGTTGGAGTCCGGGAAGAGCAGTACTTC
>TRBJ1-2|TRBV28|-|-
CASSSLTMGGYTF
TGTGCCAGCAGTTCCTTAACTATGGGTGGCTACACCTTC
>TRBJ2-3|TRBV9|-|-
CASSTPKEGGTDTQYF
TGTGCCAGCAGCACTCCAAAGGAGGGTGGCACAGATACGCAGTATTTT
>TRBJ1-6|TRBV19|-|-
CASTADKNYNSPLHF
TGTGCCAGTACCGCAGATAAAAACTATAATTCACCCCTCCACTTT
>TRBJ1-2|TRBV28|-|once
CASSLNSPYGYTF
TGTGCCAGCAGTTTAAACAGTCCCTATGGCTACACCTTC
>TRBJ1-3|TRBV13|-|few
CASSLELGQGRNTIYF
TGTGCCAGCAGCTTAGAATTGGGGCAGGGAAGAAACACCATATATTTT
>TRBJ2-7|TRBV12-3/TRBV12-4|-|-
CASSPQVSEQYF
TGTGCCAGCAGTCCCCAGGTTTCCGAGCAGTACTTC
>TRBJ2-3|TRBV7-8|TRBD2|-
CASSFGSLAGPSTDTQYF
TGTGCCAGCAGCTTTGGGAGCCTAGCGGGCCCTAGCACAGATACGCAGTATTTT
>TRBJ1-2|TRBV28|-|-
CASIRQNLRANYGYTF
TGTGCCAGCATTAGACAGAACCTACGAGCTAACTATGGCTACACCTTC
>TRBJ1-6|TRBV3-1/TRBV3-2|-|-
CASSQDEGGYSPLHF
TGTGCCAGCAGCCAAGATGAGGGCGGATATTCACCCCTCCACTTT
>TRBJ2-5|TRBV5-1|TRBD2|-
CASSLTSGAQETQYF
TGCGCCAGCAGCTTAACTAGCGGGGCCCAAGAGACCCAGTACTTC
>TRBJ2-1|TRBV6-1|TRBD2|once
CASSGLWAGGGNEQFF
TGTGCCAGCAGTGGATTGTGGGCGGGAGGCGGCAATGAGCAGTTCTTC
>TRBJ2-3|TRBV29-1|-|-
CSVGGVYRRELSDTQYF
TGCAGCGTTGGCGGGGTCTATCGCCGGGAGTTATCAGATACGCAGTATTTT
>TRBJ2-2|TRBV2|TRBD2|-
CASSGLAGVRFGGELFF
TGTGCCAGCAGTGGACTAGCGGGGGTTCGTTTCGGCGGGGAGCTGTTTTTT
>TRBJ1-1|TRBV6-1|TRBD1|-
CASSEGRARGAEAFF
TGTGCCAGCAGTGAAGGACGGGCCAGGGGGGCTGAAGCTTTCTTT
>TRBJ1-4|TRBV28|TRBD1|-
CASSGQGAANEKLFF
TGTGCCAGCAGTGGGCAGGGGGCGGCTAATGAAAAACTGTTTTTT
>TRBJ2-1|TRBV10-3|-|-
CAISESRGLYNEQFF
TGTGCCATCAGTGAGTCTCGCGGCCTCTACAATGAGCAGTTCTTC
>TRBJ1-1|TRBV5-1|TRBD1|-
CASRNRGNTEAFF
TGCGCCAGCAGAAACAGGGGGAACACTGAAGCTTTCTTT
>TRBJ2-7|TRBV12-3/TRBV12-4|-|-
CASSFGVSYEQYF
TGTGCCAGCAGTTTCGGGGTGTCCTACGAGCAGTACTTC
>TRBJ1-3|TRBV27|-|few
CASAGIARNTIYF
TGTGCCAGCGCAGGAATTGCTCGAAACACCATATATTTT
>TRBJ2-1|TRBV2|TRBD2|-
CASDFSGGADEQFF
TGTGCCAGCGACTTTAGCGGGGGGGCGGATGAGCAGTTCTTC
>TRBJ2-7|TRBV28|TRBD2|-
CASSLGGVYEQYF
TGTGCCAGCAGTTTAGGGGGGGTCTACGAGCAGTACTTC
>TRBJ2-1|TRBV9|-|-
CASSLGRGFYNEQFF
TGTGCCAGCAGCCTAGGCAGGGGATTCTACAATGAGCAGTTCTTC
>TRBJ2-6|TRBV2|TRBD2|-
CASRGTSGSFSGANVLTF
TGTGCCAGCAGGGGGACTAGCGGGAGTTTTTCTGGGGCCAACGTCCTGACTTTC
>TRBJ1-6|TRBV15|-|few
CATSRERLMAPLHF
TGTGCCACCAGCAGAGAACGGTTGATGGCACCCCTCCACTTT
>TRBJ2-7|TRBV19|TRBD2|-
CASSNLGLAGEYNEQYF
TGTGCCAGTAGTAATCTGGGACTAGCGGGAGAATATAACGAGCAGTACTTC
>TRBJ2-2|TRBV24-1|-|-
CATRTGSFNTGELFF
TGTGCCACCAGGACGGGGTCCTTTAACACCGGGGAGCTGTTTTTT
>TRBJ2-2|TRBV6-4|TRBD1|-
CASSAGQDPGELFF
TGTGCCAGCAGTGCCGGACAGGACCCCGGGGAGCTGTTTTTT
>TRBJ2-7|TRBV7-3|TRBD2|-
CASSPNGRGGDYEQYF
TGTGCCAGCAGCCCTAACGGACGCGGGGGGGACTACGAGCAGTACTTC
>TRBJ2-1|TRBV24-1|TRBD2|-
CATSDLGTSGRGNEQFF
TGTGCCACCAGTGACCTCGGGACTAGCGGGAGGGGCAATGAGCAGTTCTTC
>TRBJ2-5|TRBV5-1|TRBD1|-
CASSPQGQGGETQYF
TGCGCCAGCAGCCCGCAAGGACAGGGGGGAGAGACCCAGTACTTC